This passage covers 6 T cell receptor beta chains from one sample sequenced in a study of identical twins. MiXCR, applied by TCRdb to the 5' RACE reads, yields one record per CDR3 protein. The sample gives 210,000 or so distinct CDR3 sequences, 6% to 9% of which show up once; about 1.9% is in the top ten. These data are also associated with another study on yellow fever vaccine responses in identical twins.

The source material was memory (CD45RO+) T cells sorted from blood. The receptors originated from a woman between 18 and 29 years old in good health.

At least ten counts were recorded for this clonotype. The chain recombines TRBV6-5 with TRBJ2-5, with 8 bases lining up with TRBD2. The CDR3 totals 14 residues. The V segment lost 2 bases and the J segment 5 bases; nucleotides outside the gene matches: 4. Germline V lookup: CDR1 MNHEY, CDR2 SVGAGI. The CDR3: CASSYAAGGETQYF. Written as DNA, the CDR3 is TGTGCCAGCAGTTACGCGGCGGGGGGTGAGACCCAGTACTTC.

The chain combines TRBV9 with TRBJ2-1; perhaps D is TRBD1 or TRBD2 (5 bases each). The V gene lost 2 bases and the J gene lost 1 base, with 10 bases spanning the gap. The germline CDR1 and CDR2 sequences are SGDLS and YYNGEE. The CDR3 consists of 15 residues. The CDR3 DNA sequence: TGTGCCAGCAGCGTTGGGACCCGATCCTACAATGAGCAGTTCTTC. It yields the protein CASSVGTRSYNEQFF.

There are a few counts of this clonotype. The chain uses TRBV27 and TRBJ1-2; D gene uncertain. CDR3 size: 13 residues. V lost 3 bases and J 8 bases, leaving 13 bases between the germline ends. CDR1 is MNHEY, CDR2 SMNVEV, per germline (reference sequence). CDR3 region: CASSFWAEGGYTF. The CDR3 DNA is TGTGCCAGCAGTTTCTGGGCCGAGGGAGGCTACACCTTC.

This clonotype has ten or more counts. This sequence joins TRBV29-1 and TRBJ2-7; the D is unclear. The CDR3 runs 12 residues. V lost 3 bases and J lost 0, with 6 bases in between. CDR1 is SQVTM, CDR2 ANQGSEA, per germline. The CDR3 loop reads CSVEGSSYEQYF. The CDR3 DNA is TGCAGCGTTGAGGGCAGCTCCTACGAGCAGTACTTC.

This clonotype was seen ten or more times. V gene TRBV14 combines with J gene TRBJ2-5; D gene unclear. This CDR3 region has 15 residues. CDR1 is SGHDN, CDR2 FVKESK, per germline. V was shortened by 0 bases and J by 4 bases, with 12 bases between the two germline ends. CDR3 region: CASSQDLNRPETQYF. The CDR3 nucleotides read TGTGCCAGCAGCCAAGATTTGAACCGTCCAGAGACCCAGTACTTC.

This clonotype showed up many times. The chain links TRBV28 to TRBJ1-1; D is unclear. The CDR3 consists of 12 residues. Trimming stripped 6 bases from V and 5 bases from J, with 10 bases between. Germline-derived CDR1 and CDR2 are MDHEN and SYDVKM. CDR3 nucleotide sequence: TGTGCCAGCAGCTCCCCCAGGACTGAAGCTTTCTTT. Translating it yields CASSSPRTEAFF.